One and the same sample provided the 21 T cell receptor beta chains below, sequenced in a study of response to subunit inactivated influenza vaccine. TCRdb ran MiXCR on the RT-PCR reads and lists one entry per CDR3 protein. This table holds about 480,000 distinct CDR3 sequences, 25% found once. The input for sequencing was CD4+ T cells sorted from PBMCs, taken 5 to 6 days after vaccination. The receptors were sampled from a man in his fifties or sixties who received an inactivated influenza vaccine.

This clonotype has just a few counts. In DNA, the CDR3 is TGTGCCAGCAGTTTATCAGGGGTCGCCACCGGGGAGCTGTTTTTT. It yields the protein CASSLSGVATGELFF. The chain carries TRBV27 and TRBJ2-2; possible D gene TRBD1, 5 bases. Germline V CDR1 and CDR2: MNHEY, SMNVEV (reference sequence). V was cut by 0 bases and J by 4 bases, with 9 bases left in between. The CDR3 totals 15 residues.

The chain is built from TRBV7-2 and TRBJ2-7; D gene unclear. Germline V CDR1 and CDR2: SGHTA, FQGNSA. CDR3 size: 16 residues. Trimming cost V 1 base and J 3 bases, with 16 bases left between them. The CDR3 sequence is CASSLVVGPESYEQYF. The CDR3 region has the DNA TGTGCCAGCAGCTTAGTGGTCGGCCCCGAAAGCTACGAGCAGTACTTC.

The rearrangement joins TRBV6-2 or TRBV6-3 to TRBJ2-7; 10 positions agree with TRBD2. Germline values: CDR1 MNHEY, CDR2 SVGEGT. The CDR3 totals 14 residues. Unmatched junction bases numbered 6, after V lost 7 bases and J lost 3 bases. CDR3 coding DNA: TGTGCCAGCAACCCAGGGACTAGCGTCTACGAGCAGTACTTC. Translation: CASNPGTSVYEQYF.

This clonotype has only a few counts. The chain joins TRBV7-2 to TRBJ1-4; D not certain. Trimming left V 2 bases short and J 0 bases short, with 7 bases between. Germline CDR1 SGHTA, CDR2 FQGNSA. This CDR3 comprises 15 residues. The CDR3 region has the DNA TGTGCCAGCAGCTTATCTTATGCAACTAATGAAAAACTGTTTTTT. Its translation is CASSLSYATNEKLFF.

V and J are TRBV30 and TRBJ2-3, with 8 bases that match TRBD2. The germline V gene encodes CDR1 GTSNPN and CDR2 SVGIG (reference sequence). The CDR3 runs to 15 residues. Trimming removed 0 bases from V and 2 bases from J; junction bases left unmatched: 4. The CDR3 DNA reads TGTGCCTGGAGTGTCGGAGCGGGAGCCACAGATACGCAGTATTTT. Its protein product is CAWSVGAGATDTQYF.

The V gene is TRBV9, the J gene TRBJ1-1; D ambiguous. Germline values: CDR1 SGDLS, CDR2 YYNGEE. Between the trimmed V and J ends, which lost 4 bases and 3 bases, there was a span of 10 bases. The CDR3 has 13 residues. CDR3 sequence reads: CASSSGSYTEAFF. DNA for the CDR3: TGTGCCAGCAGCTCCGGGTCTTACACTGAAGCTTTCTTT.

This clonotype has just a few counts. CDR3 DNA sequence: TGTGCCAGCAGCTTAGCGCGACTAGCCGGCACAGATACGCAGTATTTT. Amino acids: CASSLARLAGTDTQYF. The chain carries TRBV7-2 and TRBJ2-3; 7 positions agree with TRBD2. V shed 0 bases, J shed 1 base, and the junction held 4 bases outside the gene matches. The CDR3 covers 16 residues. The germline V gene encodes CDR1 SGHTA and CDR2 FQGNSA.

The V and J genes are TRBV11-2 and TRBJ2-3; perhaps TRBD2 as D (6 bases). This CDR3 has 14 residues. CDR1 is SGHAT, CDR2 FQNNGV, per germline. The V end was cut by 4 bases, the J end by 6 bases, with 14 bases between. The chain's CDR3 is CASSSTSRWDTQYF. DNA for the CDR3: TGTGCCAGCAGCTCTACTAGCCGTTGGGATACGCAGTATTTT.

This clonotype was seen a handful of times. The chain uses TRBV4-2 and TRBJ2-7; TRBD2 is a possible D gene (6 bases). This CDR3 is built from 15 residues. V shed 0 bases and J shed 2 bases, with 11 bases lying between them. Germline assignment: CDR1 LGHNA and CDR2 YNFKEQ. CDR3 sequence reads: CASSQDLALPYEQYF. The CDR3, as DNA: TGTGCCAGCAGCCAAGATCTAGCGCTACCCTACGAGCAGTACTTC.

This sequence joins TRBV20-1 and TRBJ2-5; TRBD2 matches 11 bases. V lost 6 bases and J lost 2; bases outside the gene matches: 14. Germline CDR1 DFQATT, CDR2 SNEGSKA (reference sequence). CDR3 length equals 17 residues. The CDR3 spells CSATGLAETKPQETQYF. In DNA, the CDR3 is TGCAGTGCCACGGGACTAGCGGAAACTAAACCGCAAGAGACCCAGTACTTC.

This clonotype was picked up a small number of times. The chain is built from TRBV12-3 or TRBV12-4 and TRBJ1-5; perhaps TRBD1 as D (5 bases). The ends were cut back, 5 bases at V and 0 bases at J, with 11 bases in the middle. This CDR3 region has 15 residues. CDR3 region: CASSGGGYSNQPQHF. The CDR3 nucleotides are TGTGCCAGCAGTGGGGGGGGATATAGCAATCAGCCCCAGCATTTT.

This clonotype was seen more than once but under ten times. The CDR3 nucleotides read TGTGCCAGCAGCCCAGTGGTTAGGGAAAGCTCCTACAATGAGCAGTTCTTC. Translation gives CASSPVVRESSYNEQFF. This chain connects TRBV7-9 to TRBJ2-1; no firm D call. The germline V gene encodes CDR1 SEHNR and CDR2 FQNEAQ (reference sequence). This CDR3 has 17 residues. The V and J ends lost 5 bases and 0 bases respectively, with 17 bases between them.

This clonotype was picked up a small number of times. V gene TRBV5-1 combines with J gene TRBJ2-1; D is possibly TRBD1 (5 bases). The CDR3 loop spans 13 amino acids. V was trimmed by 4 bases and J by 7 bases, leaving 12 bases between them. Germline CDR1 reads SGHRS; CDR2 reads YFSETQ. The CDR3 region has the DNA TGCGCCAGCAGCCCGATAAGGGGAAATGAGCAGTTCTTC. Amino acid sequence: CASSPIRGNEQFF.

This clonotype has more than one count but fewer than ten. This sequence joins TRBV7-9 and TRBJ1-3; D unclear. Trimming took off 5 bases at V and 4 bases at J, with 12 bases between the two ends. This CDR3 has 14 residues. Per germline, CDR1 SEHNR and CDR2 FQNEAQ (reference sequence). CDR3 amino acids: CASSPQRGGNTIYF. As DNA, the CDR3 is TGTGCCAGCAGCCCGCAGCGGGGAGGAAACACCATATATTTT.

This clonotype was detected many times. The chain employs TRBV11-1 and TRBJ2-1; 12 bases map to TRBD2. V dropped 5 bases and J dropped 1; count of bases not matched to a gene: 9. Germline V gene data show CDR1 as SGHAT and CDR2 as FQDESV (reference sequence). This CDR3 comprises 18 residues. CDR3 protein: CASSLRTSGKLSYNEQFF. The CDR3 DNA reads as TGTGCCAGCAGCCTGAGGACTAGCGGGAAGTTGTCCTACAATGAGCAGTTCTTC.

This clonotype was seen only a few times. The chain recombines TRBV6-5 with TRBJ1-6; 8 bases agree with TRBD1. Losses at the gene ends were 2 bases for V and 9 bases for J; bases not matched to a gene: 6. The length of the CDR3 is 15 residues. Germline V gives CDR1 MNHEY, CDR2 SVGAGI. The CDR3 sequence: CASSYMTGVSSPLHF. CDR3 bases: TGTGCCAGCAGTTACATGACAGGGGTTTCTTCACCCCTCCACTTT.

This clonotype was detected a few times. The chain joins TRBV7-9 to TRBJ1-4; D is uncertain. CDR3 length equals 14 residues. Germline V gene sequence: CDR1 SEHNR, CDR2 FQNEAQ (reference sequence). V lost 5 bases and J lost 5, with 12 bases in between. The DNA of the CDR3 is TGTGCCAGCAGCCTTCATGGCGAGAATGAAAAACTGTTTTTT. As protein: CASSLHGENEKLFF. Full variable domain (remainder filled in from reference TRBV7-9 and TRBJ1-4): DTGVSQNPRHKITKRGQNVTFRCDPISEHNRLYWYRQTLGQGPEFLTYFQNEAQLEKSRLLSDRFSAERPKGSFSTLEIQRTEQGDSAMYLCASSLHGENEKLFFGSGTQLSVL.

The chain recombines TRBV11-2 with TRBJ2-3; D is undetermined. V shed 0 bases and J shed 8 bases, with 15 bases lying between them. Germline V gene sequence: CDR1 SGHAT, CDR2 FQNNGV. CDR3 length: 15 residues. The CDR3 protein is CASSLDRPPRGTQYF. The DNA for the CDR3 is TGTGCCAGCAGCTTAGATCGACCCCCACGCGGTACGCAGTATTTT.

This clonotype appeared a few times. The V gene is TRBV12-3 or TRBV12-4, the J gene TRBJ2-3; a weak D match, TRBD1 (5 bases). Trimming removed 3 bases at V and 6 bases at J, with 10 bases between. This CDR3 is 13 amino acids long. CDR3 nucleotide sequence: TGTGCCAGCAGTTTTGCAGGGCCTGATACGCAGTATTTT. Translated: CASSFAGPDTQYF.

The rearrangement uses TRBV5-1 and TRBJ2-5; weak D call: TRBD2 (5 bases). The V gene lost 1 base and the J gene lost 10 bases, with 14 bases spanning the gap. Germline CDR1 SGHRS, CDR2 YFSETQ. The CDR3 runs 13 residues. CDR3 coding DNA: TGCGCCAGCAGCTTGTCGGCACGGGGTCTCCAGTACTTC. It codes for CASSLSARGLQYF.

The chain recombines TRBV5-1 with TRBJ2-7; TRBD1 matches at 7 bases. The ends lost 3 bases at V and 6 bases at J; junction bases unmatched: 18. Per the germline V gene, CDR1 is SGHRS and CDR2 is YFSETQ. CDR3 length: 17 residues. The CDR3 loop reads CASSWEFPGQGGGEQYF. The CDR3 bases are TGCGCCAGCAGCTGGGAATTCCCGGGACAAGGGGGCGGCGAGCAGTACTTC. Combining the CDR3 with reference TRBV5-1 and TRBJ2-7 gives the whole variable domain KAGVTQTPRYLIKTRGQQVTLSCSPISGHRSVSWYQQTPGQGLQFLFEYFSETQRNKGNFPGRFSGRQFSNSRSEMNVSTLELGDSALYLCASSWEFPGQGGGEQYFGPGTRLTVT.